This T cell receptor beta chain stems from a study of neurological immune-mediated disorders (dated by TCRdb to between 2017 and 2020). At the level of the whole study: Using UMI-based sequencing, the study compared peripheral blood TCR-beta repertoires from patients with HTLV-I-associated myelopathy (HAM/TSP), patients with multiple sclerosis, and healthy controls. Longitudinal HAM/TSP and healthy donors had 3 time-points each (about 3-45 month intervals). Longitudinal samples, technical triplicates and paired sorted CD4+ and CD8+ T-cell subsets, alongside PBMC samples, were included among the roughly 100 TCR-beta libraries. The cohort comprised 68 subjects: roughly 15 HAM/TSP patients, 35 or so multiple sclerosis patients and 20 or so healthy controls. What the study reported, not specific to this receptor: Across subjects, expanded clones never shared an identical CDR3 amino acid sequence, which suggests that the TCR-beta repertoires in every group were private. The highest TCR clonal expansion was observed in HAM/TSP patients, whereas the lowest was observed in MS patients, even when compared with healthy controls.

Per the publication, the time point label means: longitudinal time-point 1 (baseline). The healthy controls were volunteers from blood banks in Maryland, USA. For unsorted PBMC libraries, 2 million PBMCs were used after storage in RNAlater at -80 degrees C until RNA extraction. Peripheral blood underwent Ficoll-Hypaque density gradient centrifugation to isolate PBMCs, which were then cryopreserved in liquid nitrogen. cDNA synthesis used template-switch 5'RACE with a primer carrying a 10-nucleotide random unique molecular identifier tagging each TCR transcript. Each sequencing run produced over 180 million TCR-beta sequences covering 15-18 subjects. The RNeasy kit was used to extract total RNA. TCR-beta VDJ regions were amplified with primers for the TCR constant region and the 5'RACE anchor, using the KAPA Real-time Library Amplification kit. Sample indexes and Illumina adaptors were added in a first PCR, after which library yield was increased in a second PCR. After purification with Ampure beads, the TCR product of roughly 650 bp was size-selected on a 2% E-gel SizeSelection system. Library quality was checked on a Bioanalyzer, concentration was measured with Qubit, and libraries were quantified with the Kapa Library Quantification kit before pooling. An Illumina HiSeq 2500 was used to sequence the libraries paired-end at 2 x 150 bp. To increase sequence diversity, about 23-30% phiX was spiked into each library pool. Regarding the original processing steps: Quality-filtered reads were processed with the UMI-based MiGEC pipeline, which removed over 85% of raw TCR sequences during error correction. IMGT germline references were used for alignment of VDJ genes, and clonotypes were defined by a unique CDR3 amino acid sequence together with V-J genes. Clonal expansion, Shannon diversity and CDR3 relatedness (CalcPairwiseDistances, ClusterSamples) were evaluated with VDJtools, and phylogenetic trees were built with CLCbio workbench. Expanded clones were defined as having at least 8 unique UMIs, based on coefficient-of-variation modelling across technical triplicates. The public reads were reanalyzed by TCRdb: fastp trimming at Q25, MiXCR alignment, in-frame beta chains only. Here each entry gathers all rows of one CDR3 protein and keeps the most common genes and DNA. These V and J calls are TCRdb output, not the study's own analysis. The table for this sample lists over 70,000 distinct CDR3 sequences; roughly 10% of them were counted only once. Approximately 10% of the sample goes to the ten largest clones.

The table lists this clonotype with many counts. Its recognized antigen is unknown. The record has no base qualities; no much larger clone is one base away. The cysteine opens and the phenylalanine closes a CDR3 of 16 amino acids. CDR3 DNA is the only sequence kept; it has 48 bases, read in frame from the first base. V is pared back by 1 base and J by 1 base, with 12 bases lying between the germline termini. CDR1 SGHVS and CDR2 FNYEAQ are derived from the germline V gene. The source material was PBMCs. This sequence uses TRBV7-6 and TRBJ2-3, and TRBD2 may be the D gene, going by 6 matching bases. The TCR sequence derives from a man aged 25-45 years in good health. This receptor carries the CDR3 CASSLGAGRGTDTQYF. At the DNA level, the sequence is TGTGCCAGCAGCTTAGGGGCGGGAAGAGGCACAGATACGCAGTATTTT.